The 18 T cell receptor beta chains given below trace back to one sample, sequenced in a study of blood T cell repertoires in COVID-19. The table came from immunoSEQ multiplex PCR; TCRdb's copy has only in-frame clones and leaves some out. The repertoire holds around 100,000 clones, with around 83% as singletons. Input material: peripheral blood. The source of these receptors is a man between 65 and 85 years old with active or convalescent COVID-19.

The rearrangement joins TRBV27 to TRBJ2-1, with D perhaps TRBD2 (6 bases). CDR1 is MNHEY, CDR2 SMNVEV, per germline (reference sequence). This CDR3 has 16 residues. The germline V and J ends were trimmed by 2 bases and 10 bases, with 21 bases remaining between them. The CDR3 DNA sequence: TGTGCCAGCAGTTTACTCAACCCCCGACTAGGACAAGAGCAGTTCTTC. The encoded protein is CASSLLNPRLGQEQFF.

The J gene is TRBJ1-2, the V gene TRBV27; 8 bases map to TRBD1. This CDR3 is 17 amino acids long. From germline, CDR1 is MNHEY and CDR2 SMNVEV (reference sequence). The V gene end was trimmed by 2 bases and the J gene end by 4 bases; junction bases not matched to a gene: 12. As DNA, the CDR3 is TGTGCCAGCAGTTTAAGGACAGGGATCGGATTTGGCTATGGCTACACCTTC. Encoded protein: CASSLRTGIGFGYGYTF.

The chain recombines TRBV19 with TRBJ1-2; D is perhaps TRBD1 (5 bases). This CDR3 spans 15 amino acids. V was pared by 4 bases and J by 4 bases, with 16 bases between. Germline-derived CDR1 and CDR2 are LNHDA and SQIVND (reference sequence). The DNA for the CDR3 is TGTGCCAGTAGTACCCCCCCGCCAGGGCCCTATGGCTACACCTTC. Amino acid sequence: CASSTPPPGPYGYTF.

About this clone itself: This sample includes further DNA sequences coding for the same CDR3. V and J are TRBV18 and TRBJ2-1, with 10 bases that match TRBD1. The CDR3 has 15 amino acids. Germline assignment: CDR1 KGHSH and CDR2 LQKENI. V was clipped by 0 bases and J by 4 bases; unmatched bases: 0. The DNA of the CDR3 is TGTGCCAGCTCACCACCGGGACAGGGGTACAATGAGCAGTTCTTC. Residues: CASSPPGQGYNEQFF.

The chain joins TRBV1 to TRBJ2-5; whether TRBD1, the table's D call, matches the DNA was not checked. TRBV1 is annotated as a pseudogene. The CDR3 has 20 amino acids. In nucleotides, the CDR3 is TGCACCAGCAGCCAAGATCAACCCGAGTGTCCACAGGGGGAACGAGAGACCCAGTACTTC. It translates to CTSSQDQPECPQGERETQYF.

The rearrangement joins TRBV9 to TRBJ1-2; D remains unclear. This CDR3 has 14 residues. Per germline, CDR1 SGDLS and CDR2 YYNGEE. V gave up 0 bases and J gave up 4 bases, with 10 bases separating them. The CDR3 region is CASSVVGGLYGYTF. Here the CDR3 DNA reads TGTGCCAGCAGCGTAGTAGGAGGGCTCTATGGCTACACCTTC.

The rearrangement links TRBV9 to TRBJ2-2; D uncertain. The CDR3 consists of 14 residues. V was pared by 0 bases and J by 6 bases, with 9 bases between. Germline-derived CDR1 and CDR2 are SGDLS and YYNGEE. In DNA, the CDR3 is TGTGCCAGCAGCGTAGGAACTGCGGCCGGGGAGCTGTTTTTT. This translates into CASSVGTAAGELFF.

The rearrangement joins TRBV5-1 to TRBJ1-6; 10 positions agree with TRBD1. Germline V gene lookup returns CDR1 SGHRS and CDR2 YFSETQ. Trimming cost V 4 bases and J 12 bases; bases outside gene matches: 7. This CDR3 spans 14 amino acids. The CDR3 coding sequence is TGCGCCAGCAGCCCGGACAGGGGGGATAGACCCCTCCACTTT. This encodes CASSPDRGDRPLHF.

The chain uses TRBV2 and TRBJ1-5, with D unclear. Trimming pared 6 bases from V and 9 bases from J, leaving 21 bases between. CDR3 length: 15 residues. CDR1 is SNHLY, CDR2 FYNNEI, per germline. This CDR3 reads CASSLWWSPSRPQHF. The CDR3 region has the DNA TGTGCCAGCAGCCTATGGTGGAGTCCCTCTCGGCCCCAGCATTTT.

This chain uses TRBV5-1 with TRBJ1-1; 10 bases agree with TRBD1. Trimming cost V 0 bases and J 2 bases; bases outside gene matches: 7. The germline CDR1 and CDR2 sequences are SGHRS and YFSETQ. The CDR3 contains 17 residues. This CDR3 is CASSLVGTGVRNTEAFF. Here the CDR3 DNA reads TGCGCCAGCAGCTTGGTTGGGACAGGGGTCCGTAACACTGAAGCTTTCTTT. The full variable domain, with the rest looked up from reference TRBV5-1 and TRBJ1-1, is KAGVTQTPRYLIKTRGQQVTLSCSPISGHRSVSWYQQTPGQGLQFLFEYFSETQRNKGNFPGRFSGRQFSNSRSEMNVSTLELGDSALYLCASSLVGTGVRNTEAFFGQGTRLTVV.

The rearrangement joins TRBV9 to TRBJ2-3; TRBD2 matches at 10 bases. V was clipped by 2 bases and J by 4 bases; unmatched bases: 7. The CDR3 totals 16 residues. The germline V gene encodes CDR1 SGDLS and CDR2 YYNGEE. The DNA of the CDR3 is TGTGCCAGCAGCGTTACTAGCGGGGTTCCTCCAGATACGCAGTATTTT. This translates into CASSVTSGVPPDTQYF.

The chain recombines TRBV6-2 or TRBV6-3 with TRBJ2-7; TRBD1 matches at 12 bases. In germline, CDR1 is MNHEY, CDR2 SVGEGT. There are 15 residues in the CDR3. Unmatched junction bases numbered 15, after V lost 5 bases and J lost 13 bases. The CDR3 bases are TGTGCCAGCAGTCCCCGGGACAGGGGGCCCTCCGCGCGATACTTC. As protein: CASSPRDRGPSARYF.

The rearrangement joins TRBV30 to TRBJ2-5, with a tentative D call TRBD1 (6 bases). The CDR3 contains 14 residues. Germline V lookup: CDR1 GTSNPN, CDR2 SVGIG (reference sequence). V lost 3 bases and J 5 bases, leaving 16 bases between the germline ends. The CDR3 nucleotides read TGTGCCTGGAGACTGACAGGTGGACGGGAGACCCAGTACTTC. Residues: CAWRLTGGRETQYF.

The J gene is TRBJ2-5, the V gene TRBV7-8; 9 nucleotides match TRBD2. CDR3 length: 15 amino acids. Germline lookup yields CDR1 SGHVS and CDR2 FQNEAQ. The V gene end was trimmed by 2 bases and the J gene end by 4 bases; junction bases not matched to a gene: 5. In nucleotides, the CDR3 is TGTGCCAGCAGCTTAAATAGCGGGGGTCCAGAGACCCAGTACTTC. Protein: CASSLNSGGPETQYF.

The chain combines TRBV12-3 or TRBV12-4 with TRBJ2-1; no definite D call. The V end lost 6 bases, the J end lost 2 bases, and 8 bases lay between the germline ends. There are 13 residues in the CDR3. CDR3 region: CASSQSAYNEQFF. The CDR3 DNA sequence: TGTGCCAGCAGCCAGTCCGCCTACAATGAGCAGTTCTTC.

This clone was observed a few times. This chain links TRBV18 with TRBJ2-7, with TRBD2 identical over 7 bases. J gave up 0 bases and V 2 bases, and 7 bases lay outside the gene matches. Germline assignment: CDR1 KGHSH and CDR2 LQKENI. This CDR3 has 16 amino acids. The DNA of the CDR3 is TGTGCCAGCTCACCATCCGCGGGGGTCAGCTCCTACGAGCAGTACTTC. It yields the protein CASSPSAGVSSYEQYF.

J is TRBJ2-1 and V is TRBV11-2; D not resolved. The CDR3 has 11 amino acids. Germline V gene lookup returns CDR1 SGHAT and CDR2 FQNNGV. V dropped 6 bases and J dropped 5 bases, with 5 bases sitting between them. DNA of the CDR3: TGTGCCAGCAGTCCTAACAATGAGCAGTTCTTC. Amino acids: CASSPNNEQFF.

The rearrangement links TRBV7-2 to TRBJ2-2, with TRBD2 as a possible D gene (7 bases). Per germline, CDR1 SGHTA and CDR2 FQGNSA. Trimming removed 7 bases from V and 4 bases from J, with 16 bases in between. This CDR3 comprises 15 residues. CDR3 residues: CASTGGGTGTGELFF. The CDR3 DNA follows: TGTGCCAGCACTGGGGGGGGCACGGGCACCGGGGAGCTGTTTTTT.